The 25 T cell receptor beta chains presented below share a single source sample, sequenced in a study of OX40 agonist ivuxolimab in advanced cancers. Repertoires were generated with immunoSEQ multiplex PCR, while TCRdb's copy carries only in-frame clones and drops some. This sample has 17,000 or so clones, with approximately 78% found just once. The sequencing here drew on CD4+ or CD8+ T cells sorted from blood, taken in a trial of the OX40 agonist ivuxolimab. The origin of the receptors is an adult with an advanced solid tumor such as melanoma, head and neck, liver or kidney cancer.

CDR3 bases: TGCGCCAGCAGTGAGTCGGGAGGCTCACCCCTCCACTTT. It translates to CASSESGGSPLHF. The chain employs TRBV10-2 and TRBJ1-6; D unclear. CDR1 and CDR2 from the germline V gene are WSHSY and SAAADI. This CDR3 contains 13 residues. V shed 0 bases and J shed 10 bases, with 7 bases lying between them.

This chain joins TRBV4-3 and TRBJ2-7, with no clear D. Germline V lookup: CDR1 LGHNA, CDR2 YSLEER. Trimming stripped 4 bases from V and 5 bases from J, with 12 bases between. The CDR3 is 13 amino acids. The DNA of the CDR3 is TGCGCCAGCAGCCCGAGCCGTTGGAACGAGCAGTACTTC. Translated, it gives CASSPSRWNEQYF.

This chain links TRBV9 with TRBJ2-7, with TRBD2 identical over 9 bases. The length of the CDR3 is 16 residues. Trimming removed 4 bases from V and 5 bases from J; junction bases left unmatched: 13. Per germline, CDR1 SGDLS and CDR2 YYNGEE. This CDR3 reads CASSPGRREGRNEQYF. The CDR3 DNA sequence: TGTGCCAGCAGCCCCGGACGGCGGGAGGGCCGGAACGAGCAGTACTTC.

The V and J genes are TRBV6-5 and TRBJ1-2; 7 positions agree with TRBD1. Germline V gene data show CDR1 as MNHEY and CDR2 as SVGAGI. This CDR3 comprises 13 residues. Trimming took 5 bases from V and 4 from J; bases not matched to a gene: 4. CDR3 nucleotides: TGTGCCAGCAGTGAGACAGGGAGCTATGGCTACACCTTC. Translating it yields CASSETGSYGYTF.

This clone was recorded a few times. This chain links TRBV18 with TRBJ2-1; D gene ambiguous. The length of the CDR3 is 14 residues. With 3 bases removed from V and 8 bases from J, the gap between germline ends came to 14 bases. Germline loops: CDR1 KGHSH, CDR2 LQKENI. CDR3 protein: CASSPTASWHEQFF. The CDR3 bases are TGTGCCAGCTCACCCACAGCTAGTTGGCATGAGCAGTTCTTC.

The sample holds a few counts of this clone. The sample contains more than one DNA sequence encoding this CDR3. The chain links TRBV7-6 to TRBJ1-4; 8 positions match TRBD1. From germline, CDR1 is SGHVS and CDR2 FNYEAQ. This CDR3 region has 14 residues. Trimming at V came to 5 bases and at J to 6 bases, leaving 5 bases not matched to a gene. CDR3 sequence reads: CASSRTGRDEKLFF. CDR3 coding DNA: TGTGCCAGCAGCCGGACAGGGAGGGATGAAAAACTGTTTTTT.

The chain uses TRBV19 and TRBJ2-2; D gene uncertain. The germline CDR1 and CDR2 sequences are LNHDA and SQIVND (reference sequence). The CDR3 is made up of 10 amino acids. Deletions cut 4 bases from V and 8 bases from J, with 2 bases between. CDR3 coding DNA: TGTGCCAGTAGTAGAGGGGAGCTGTTTTTT. Its translation is CASSRGELFF.

The chain couples TRBV28 to TRBJ2-3, with D uncertain. CDR1 MDHEN and CDR2 SYDVKM come from the germline V gene. V lost 3 bases, J lost 8 bases, and 6 bases lay in between. There are 11 residues in the CDR3. The CDR3 spells CASSFVGTQYF. The CDR3 coding sequence is TGTGCCAGCAGTTTCGTAGGTACGCAGTATTTT.

The chain uses TRBV7-8 and TRBJ2-7, with D perhaps matching TRBD2 (6 bases). Germline V lookup: CDR1 SGHVS, CDR2 FQNEAQ. V was pared by 1 base and J by 4 bases, with 11 bases between. The CDR3 contains 14 residues. The CDR3 protein is CASSLEASAYEQYF. DNA of the CDR3: TGTGCCAGCAGCTTAGAAGCTAGCGCTTACGAGCAGTACTTC. Full variable domain (outside the CDR3, taken from reference TRBV7-8 and TRBJ2-7): GAGVSQSPRYKVAKRGQDVALRCDPISGHVSLFWYQQALGQGPEFLTYFQNEAQLDKSGLPSDRFFAERPEGSVSTLKIQRTQQEDSAVYLCASSLEASAYEQYFGPGTRLTVT.

The chain is built from TRBV6-5 and TRBJ1-5; tentatively, D is TRBD1 (5 bases). The length of the CDR3 is 15 residues. Trimming stripped 5 bases from V and 7 bases from J, with 18 bases between. CDR1 MNHEY and CDR2 SVGAGI come from the germline V gene. The CDR3 loop is CASSAGLPEGQPQHF. Here the CDR3 DNA reads TGTGCCAGCAGTGCGGGACTCCCGGAGGGGCAGCCCCAGCATTTT.

This sequence joins TRBV13 and TRBJ1-1; no firm D call. CDR1 is PRHDT and CDR2 is FYEKMQ in the germline V gene (reference sequence). With 5 bases removed from V and 4 bases from J, the gap between germline ends came to 11 bases. The CDR3 covers 13 residues. CDR3 nucleotides: TGTGCCAGCAGCCCCCCATTTGGCACTGAAGCTTTCTTT. Its protein is CASSPPFGTEAFF.

The chain uses TRBV4-3 and TRBJ2-1; 8 nucleotides agree with TRBD1. This CDR3 is built from 13 residues. CDR1 and CDR2 (germline): LGHNA, YSLEER. J lost 9 bases, V lost 4 bases, and 5 bases had no gene match. The CDR3 nucleotides are TGCGCCAGCAGCCCCCGGACAGGGACTGAGCAGTTCTTC. Protein sequence: CASSPRTGTEQFF.

This rearrangement joins TRBV27 to TRBJ2-1, with 9 bases that match TRBD2. V lost 3 bases to trimming and J lost 4 bases; unmatched junction nucleotides: 4. Germline V lookup: CDR1 MNHEY, CDR2 SMNVEV (reference sequence). CDR3 length equals 15 residues. CDR3 in DNA: TGTGCCAGCAGTTTCAGGGCGGGAGGGTACAATGAGCAGTTCTTC. Translation gives CASSFRAGGYNEQFF.

There are a few counts of this clone. This chain uses TRBV7-3 with TRBJ2-1; TRBD1 agrees at 9 bases. Germline CDR1 and CDR2: SGHTA and FQGTGA. V gave up 2 bases and J gave up 1 base; unmatched junction bases: 3. The CDR3 is 16 residues long. The DNA of the CDR3 is TGTGCCAGCAGCTTACGCGACAGGGGGTCCTACAATGAGCAGTTCTTC. Its translation is CASSLRDRGSYNEQFF. Using reference TRBV7-3 and TRBJ2-1 for the parts outside the CDR3, the full variable domain is GAGVSQTPSNKVTEKGKYVELRCDPISGHTALYWYRQSLGQGPEFLIYFQGTGAADDSGLPNDRFFAVRPEGSVSTLKIQRTERGDSAVYLCASSLRDRGSYNEQFFGPGTRLTVL.

The chain carries TRBV7-8 and TRBJ1-3, with 8 nucleotides matching TRBD1. Germline assignment: CDR1 SGHVS and CDR2 FQNEAQ. This CDR3 region has 15 residues. V trimming: 5 bases; J trimming: 1 base; junction bases outside the gene matches: 4. CDR3 region: CASSQDRGSGNTIYF. The DNA for the CDR3 is TGTGCCAGCAGCCAAGACAGGGGTTCTGGAAACACCATATATTTT.

The sample holds one count of this clone. V and J are TRBV27 and TRBJ2-2, with D uncertain. Per the germline V gene, CDR1 is MNHEY and CDR2 is SMNVEV (reference sequence). Trimming cost V 7 bases and J 7 bases, with 22 bases left between them. The CDR3 contains 16 residues. The CDR3 spells CASTPHVAGHGGELFF. CDR3 coding DNA: TGTGCCAGCACCCCCCATGTAGCTGGTCATGGCGGGGAGCTGTTTTTT.

The J gene is TRBJ2-5, the V gene TRBV11-2, with a weak D call TRBD1 (6 bases). The germline V gene has CDR1 SGHAT and CDR2 FQNNGV. The CDR3 runs 15 residues. The V gene lost 1 base and the J gene lost 1 base, with 10 bases spanning the gap. CDR3 bases: TGTGCCAGCAGCTTAGGAGGACAGATCCAAGAGACCCAGTACTTC. Translation: CASSLGGQIQETQYF.

The chain employs TRBV7-9 and TRBJ2-7; 7 positions match TRBD1. The trim removed 3 bases at V and 2 bases at J, leaving 4 bases unmatched. CDR1 and CDR2 from the germline V gene are SEHNR and FQNEAQ (reference sequence). The CDR3 is made up of 14 amino acids. The CDR3 loop is CASSFSGQTYEQYF. As DNA, the CDR3 is TGTGCCAGCAGCTTTTCGGGACAGACCTACGAGCAGTACTTC. Filled out from reference TRBV7-9 and TRBJ2-7, the complete variable domain reads DTGVSQNPRHKITKRGQNVTFRCDPISEHNRLYWYRQTLGQGPEFLTYFQNEAQLEKSRLLSDRFSAERPKGSFSTLEIQRTEQGDSAMYLCASSFSGQTYEQYFGPGTRLTVT.

This clone was seen more than once but under ten times. The chain links TRBV10-1 to TRBJ2-3; TRBD2 matches 11 bases. Unmatched junction bases numbered 7, after V lost 3 bases and J lost 2 bases. This CDR3 is 17 amino acids long. The germline V gene has CDR1 WNHNN and CDR2 SYGVQD (reference sequence). Written as DNA, the CDR3 is TGCGCCAGCAGTGATGAAGTAGCGGGGGGGAACACAGATACGCAGTATTTT. Translating it yields CASSDEVAGGNTDTQYF.

This chain connects TRBV30 to TRBJ2-3; TRBD2 matches at 13 bases. The V segment lost 4 bases and the J segment 4 bases; nucleotides outside the gene matches: 5. Looked up from germline, CDR1 is GTSNPN and CDR2 is SVGIG (reference sequence). This CDR3 region has 15 residues. Written as DNA, the CDR3 is TGTGCCTGGACAGGACTAGCGGGAGCGGCAGATACGCAGTATTTT. Protein: CAWTGLAGAADTQYF.

V and J are TRBV19 and TRBJ2-1; possibly TRBD1 or TRBD2 for D (6 bases each). Trimming took off 1 base at V and 15 bases at J, with 19 bases between the two ends. This CDR3 region has 14 residues. CDR1 and CDR2 (germline): LNHDA, SQIVND (reference sequence). The DNA for the CDR3 is TGTGCCAGTAGTATAGTACGTACGGGGGCCGCGCTGTTCTTC. It specifies CASSIVRTGAALFF. Full variable domain (remainder filled in from reference TRBV19 and TRBJ2-1): DGGITQSPKYLFRKEGQNVTLSCEQNLNHDAMYWYRQDPGQGLRLIYYSQIVNDFQKGDIAEGYSVSREKKESFPLTVTSAQKNPTAFYLCASSIVRTGAALFFGPGTRLTVL.

This chain connects TRBV6-6 to TRBJ1-5; D is unclear. The CDR3 sequence is 14 residues long. Germline V gives CDR1 MNHNY, CDR2 SVGAGI (reference sequence). Trimming cost V 1 base and J 3 bases, with 7 bases left between them. The CDR3 is CASSYYGDNQPQHF. CDR3 coding DNA: TGTGCCAGCAGTTACTACGGGGACAATCAGCCCCAGCATTTT.

The V call is TRBV29-1, the J call TRBJ1-2, with 7 bases identical to TRBD1. With 3 bases clipped from V and 4 bases from J, the junction kept 5 bases outside the gene matches. Germline loops: CDR1 SQVTM, CDR2 ANQGSEA. The CDR3 spans 13 residues. In DNA, the CDR3 is TGCAGCGTTGACCGACAGGGCTCCTATGGCTACACCTTC. Its protein product is CSVDRQGSYGYTF.

This clone was found a few times. The J gene is TRBJ2-1, the V gene TRBV19; D may be TRBD2 (5 bases). V was clipped by 5 bases and J by 13 bases, with 12 bases between them. Per the germline V gene, CDR1 is LNHDA and CDR2 is SQIVND (reference sequence). The CDR3 extends over 11 amino acids. The CDR3 region is CASSAAAAQFF. The CDR3 nucleotides read TGTGCCAGTAGTGCAGCGGCCGCCCAGTTCTTC.

J is TRBJ1-5 and V is TRBV7-9, with a weak D call TRBD1 (6 bases). Germline values: CDR1 SEHNR, CDR2 FQNEAQ (reference sequence). The CDR3 is 15 residues long. The V end lost 4 bases, the J end lost 7 bases, and 17 bases lay between the germline ends. As DNA, the CDR3 is TGTGCCAGCAGCTCCAATACAGGGTTAGGACAGCCCCAGCATTTT. This encodes CASSSNTGLGQPQHF.